This TCR beta chain is from a study of T cells after yellow fever vaccination. On this clonotype itself: Its antigen is not known.

Production of TCR cDNA was by 5'RACE template switching, which also added a universal primer site and UMIs. TCRdb ran MiXCR on the 5' RACE reads and lists one entry per CDR3 protein. The sample records a few hundred thousand distinct CDR3 sequences, under 15% being singletons. Germline CDR1 is SGDLS and CDR2 is YYNGEE. The germline V and J ends were trimmed by 0 bases and 5 bases, with 6 bases remaining between them. The CDR3 length is 13 residues. Overall study findings and caveats: Among primary-vaccination clones, most reappeared after the booster, at approximately 96% for CD4 and about 90% for CD8.

The sample was CD4+ T cells sorted from PBMCs, taken 15 days after the yellow fever booster vaccination. This chain links TRBV9 with TRBJ2-1, with D uncertain. This receptor was obtained from a man aged 18 to 30 who received the YFV17D yellow fever vaccine. The CDR3 sequence is CASSVVYHNEQFF. DNA for the CDR3: TGTGCCAGCAGCGTAGTGTATCACAATGAGCAGTTCTTC.